The rows below give T cell receptor beta chains drawn from one sample of a study of blood T cell repertoires in COVID-19. The method was immunoSEQ multiplex PCR; TCRdb's version includes in-frame clones alone and lacks a portion of them. The sample yields about 140,000 clones, 84% seen once. The sample comprised peripheral blood. These receptors all stem from a man aged 30-40 years with COVID-19, enrolled during active disease. The CDR3 runs from the conserved cysteine through the conserved F or W. The D gene is left open where the match is weak. Clone sizes are given selectively: once, few, many, or a class where the clone is expanded.

j_gene: TRBJ2-3
v_gene: TRBV7-6
abundance: .
d_gene: .
CDR3nt: TGTGCCAGCAGCCCTAGCTTTGGTAGCACAGATACGCAGTATTTT
CDR3aa: CASSPSFGSTDTQYF

j_gene: TRBJ1-1
v_gene: TRBV28
abundance: .
d_gene: .
CDR3nt: TGTGCCAGCAGTCCATCACAGGGCAGCTACCCTGAAGCTTTCTTT
CDR3aa: CASSPSQGSYPEAFF

j_gene: TRBJ2-1
v_gene: TRBV29-1
abundance: few
d_gene: TRBD2
CDR3nt: TGCAGCGTTCCGGGACTAGCCCTCCACAATGAGCAGTTCTTC
CDR3aa: CSVPGLALHNEQFF

j_gene: TRBJ1-2
v_gene: TRBV30
abundance: .
d_gene: TRBD1
CDR3nt: TGTGCCTGGAATCGGGGACAGGGGGCCTATGGCTACACCTTC
CDR3aa: CAWNRGQGAYGYTF

j_gene: TRBJ2-7
v_gene: TRBV4-2
abundance: .
d_gene: TRBD2
CDR3nt: TGTGCCAGCAGCCGTAATTACCCTACTAGCGGGGAAGCCTACGAGCAGTACTTC
CDR3aa: CASSRNYPTSGEAYEQYF

j_gene: TRBJ2-1
v_gene: TRBV7-2
abundance: .
d_gene: .
CDR3nt: TGTGCCAGCAGCCCGGGAGGAAGGGGGTACAATGAGCAGTTCTTC
CDR3aa: CASSPGGRGYNEQFF

j_gene: TRBJ1-5
v_gene: TRBV15
abundance: .
d_gene: .
CDR3nt: TGTGCCACCAGGGCAACAGGGACTCAGCCCCAGCATTTT
CDR3aa: CATRATGTQPQHF

j_gene: TRBJ1-5
v_gene: TRBV10-2
abundance: .
d_gene: .
CDR3nt: TGCGCCAGCAGTGATCTCGAGGGAATTCAGCCCCAGCATTTT
CDR3aa: CASSDLEGIQPQHF

j_gene: TRBJ1-2
v_gene: TRBV2
abundance: .
d_gene: .
CDR3nt: TGTGCCAGCAGTGGGCGGACAGATGCGCGCCTCTATGGCTACACCTTC
CDR3aa: CASSGRTDARLYGYTF

j_gene: TRBJ2-1
v_gene: TRBV27
abundance: medium-sized
d_gene: TRBD1
CDR3nt: TGTGCCAGCAGTTTGACGGGACAGTACAATGAGCAGTTCTTC
CDR3aa: CASSLTGQYNEQFF

j_gene: TRBJ1-5
v_gene: TRBV7-2
abundance: .
d_gene: .
CDR3nt: TGTGCCAGCAGCTTAAACGGGGTGAATCAGCCCCAGCATTTT
CDR3aa: CASSLNGVNQPQHF

j_gene: TRBJ1-5
v_gene: TRBV27
abundance: once
d_gene: .
CDR3nt: TGTGCCAGCAGTTTAACCCATGAGCAGCCCCAGCATTTT
CDR3aa: CASSLTHEQPQHF

j_gene: TRBJ2-7
v_gene: TRBV7-8
abundance: .
d_gene: .
CDR3nt: TGTGCCAGCAGCTTCCTGGGTAGAGGCTTCGACGAGCAGTACTTC
CDR3aa: CASSFLGRGFDEQYF

j_gene: TRBJ1-2
v_gene: TRBV11-2
abundance: .
d_gene: .
CDR3nt: TGTGCCAGCAGCTTACCCCGGGTCGCAGGGAACTATGGCTACACCTTC
CDR3aa: CASSLPRVAGNYGYTF

j_gene: TRBJ2-2
v_gene: TRBV7-9
abundance: .
d_gene: TRBD2
CDR3nt: TGTGCCAGCAGCTTCCTAGCGGACACCGGGGAGCTGTTTTTT
CDR3aa: CASSFLADTGELFF

j_gene: TRBJ2-2
v_gene: TRBV11-2
abundance: .
d_gene: TRBD2
CDR3nt: TGTGCCAGCAGCAACCGACTAGCGGGAGGTACCGGGGAGCTGTTTTTT
CDR3aa: CASSNRLAGGTGELFF

j_gene: TRBJ1-4
v_gene: TRBV6-5
abundance: .
d_gene: .
CDR3nt: TGTGCCAGCAGCCTAAAACAAGGAACGCGGCTGTTTTTT
CDR3aa: CASSLKQGTRLFF

j_gene: TRBJ2-6
v_gene: TRBV13
abundance: many
d_gene: TRBD1
CDR3nt: TGTGCCAGCAGCCTCCTCCGGGACAGGCGGGGATCTGGGGCCAACGTCCTGACTTTC
CDR3aa: CASSLLRDRRGSGANVLTF

j_gene: TRBJ1-6
v_gene: TRBV3-1/TRBV3-2
abundance: few
d_gene: .
CDR3nt: TGTGCCAGCAGCCAAGATACTCTCACGCCCAATTCACCCCTCCACTTT
CDR3aa: CASSQDTLTPNSPLHF

j_gene: TRBJ1-5
v_gene: TRBV28
abundance: .
d_gene: TRBD1
CDR3nt: TGTGCCCACTCGCGGACAGGGGGATCCCAGCCCCAGCATTTT
CDR3aa: CAHSRTGGSQPQHF

j_gene: TRBJ1-2
v_gene: TRBV5-4
abundance: .
d_gene: TRBD1
CDR3nt: TGTGCCAGCAGCCTTGGACAGGGGTACAACTATGGCTACACCTTC
CDR3aa: CASSLGQGYNYGYTF

j_gene: TRBJ2-5
v_gene: TRBV6-5
abundance: .
d_gene: TRBD2
CDR3nt: TGTGCCAGCAGCCTAGCGGTTGGGACCCAAGAGACCCAGTACTTC
CDR3aa: CASSLAVGTQETQYF